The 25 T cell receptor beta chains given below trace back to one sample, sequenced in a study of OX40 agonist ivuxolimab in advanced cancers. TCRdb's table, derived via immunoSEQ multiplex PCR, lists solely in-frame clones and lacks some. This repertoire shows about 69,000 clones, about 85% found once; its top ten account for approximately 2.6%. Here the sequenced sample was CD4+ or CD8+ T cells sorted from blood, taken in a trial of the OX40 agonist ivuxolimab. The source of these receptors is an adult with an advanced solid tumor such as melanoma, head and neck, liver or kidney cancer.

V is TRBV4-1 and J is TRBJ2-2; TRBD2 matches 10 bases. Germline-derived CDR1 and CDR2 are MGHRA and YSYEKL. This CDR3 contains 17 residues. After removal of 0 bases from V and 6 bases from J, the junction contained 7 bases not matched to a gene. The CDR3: CASSQDTSGVISGELFF. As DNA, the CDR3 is TGCGCCAGCAGCCAAGACACTAGCGGGGTTATCTCCGGGGAGCTGTTTTTT.

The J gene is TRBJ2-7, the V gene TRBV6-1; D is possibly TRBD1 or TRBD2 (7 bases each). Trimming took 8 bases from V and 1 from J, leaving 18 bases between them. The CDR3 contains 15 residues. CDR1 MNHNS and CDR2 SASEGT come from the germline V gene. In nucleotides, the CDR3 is TGTGCCAGCGTAGCGGGCGGGACAGCTTCCTACGAGCAGTACTTC. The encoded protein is CASVAGGTASYEQYF.

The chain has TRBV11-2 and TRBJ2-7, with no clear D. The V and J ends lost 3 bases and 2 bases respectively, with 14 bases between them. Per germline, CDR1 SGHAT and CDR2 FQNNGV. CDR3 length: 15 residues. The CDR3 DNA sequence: TGTGCCAGCAGCTTTACAGACGCCATGGCCTACGAGCAGTACTTC. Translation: CASSFTDAMAYEQYF.

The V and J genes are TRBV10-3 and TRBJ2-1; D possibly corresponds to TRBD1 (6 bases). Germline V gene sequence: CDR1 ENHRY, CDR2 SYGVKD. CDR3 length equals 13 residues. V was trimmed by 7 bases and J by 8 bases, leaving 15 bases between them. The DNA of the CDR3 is TGTGCCATCAACTCCCCTCCAGGGGATGAGCAGTTCTTC. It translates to CAINSPPGDEQFF.

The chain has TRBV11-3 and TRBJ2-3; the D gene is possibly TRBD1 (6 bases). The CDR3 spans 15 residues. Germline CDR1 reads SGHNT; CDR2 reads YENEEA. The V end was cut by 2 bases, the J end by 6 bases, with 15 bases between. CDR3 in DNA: TGTGCCAGCAGCTTATTTGGGGGCACGGGGGATACGCAGTATTTT. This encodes CASSLFGGTGDTQYF.

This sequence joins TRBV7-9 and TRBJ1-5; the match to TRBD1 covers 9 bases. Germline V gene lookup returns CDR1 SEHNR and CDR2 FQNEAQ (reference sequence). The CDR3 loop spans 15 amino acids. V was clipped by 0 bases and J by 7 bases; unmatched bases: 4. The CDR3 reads CASSLARQGGQPQHF. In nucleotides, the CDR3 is TGTGCCAGCAGCTTAGCGAGACAGGGGGGGCAGCCCCAGCATTTT. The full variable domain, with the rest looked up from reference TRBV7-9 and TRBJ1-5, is DTGVSQNPRHKITKRGQNVTFRCDPISEHNRLYWYRQTLGQGPEFLTYFQNEAQLEKSRLLSDRFSAERPKGSFSTLEIQRTEQGDSAMYLCASSLARQGGQPQHFGDGTRLSIL.

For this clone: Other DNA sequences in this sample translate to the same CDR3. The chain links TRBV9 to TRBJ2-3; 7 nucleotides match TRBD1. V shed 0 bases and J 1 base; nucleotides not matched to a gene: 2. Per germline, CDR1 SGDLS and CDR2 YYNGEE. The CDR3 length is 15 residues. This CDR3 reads CASSVGGGGTDTQYF. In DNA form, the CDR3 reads TGTGCCAGCAGCGTAGGAGGGGGCGGCACAGATACGCAGTATTTT.

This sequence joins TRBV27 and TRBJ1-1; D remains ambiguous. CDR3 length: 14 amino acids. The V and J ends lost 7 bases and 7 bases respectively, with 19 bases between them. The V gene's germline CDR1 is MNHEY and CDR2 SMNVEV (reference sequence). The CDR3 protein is CASKVEGARVEAFF. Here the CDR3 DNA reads TGTGCCAGCAAGGTGGAGGGAGCCCGAGTTGAAGCTTTCTTT.

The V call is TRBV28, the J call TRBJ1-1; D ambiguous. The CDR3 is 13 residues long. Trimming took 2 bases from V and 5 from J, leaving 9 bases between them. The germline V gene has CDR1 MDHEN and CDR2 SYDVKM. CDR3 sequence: CASSLGSRTEAFF. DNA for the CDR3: TGTGCCAGCAGTTTAGGATCGCGGACTGAAGCTTTCTTT.

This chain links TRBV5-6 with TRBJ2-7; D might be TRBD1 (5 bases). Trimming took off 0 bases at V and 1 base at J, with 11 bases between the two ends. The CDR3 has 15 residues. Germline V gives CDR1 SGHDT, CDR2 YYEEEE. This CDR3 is CASSLGGGGSYEQYF. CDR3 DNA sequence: TGTGCCAGCAGCTTGGGGGGCGGCGGATCCTACGAGCAGTACTTC.

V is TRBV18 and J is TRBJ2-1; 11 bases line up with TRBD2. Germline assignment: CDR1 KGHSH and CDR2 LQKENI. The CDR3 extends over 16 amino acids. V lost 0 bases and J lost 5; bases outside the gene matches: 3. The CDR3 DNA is TGTGCCAGCTCACCACCGGGACTAGCGGTAAACAATGAGCAGTTCTTC. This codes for CASSPPGLAVNNEQFF.

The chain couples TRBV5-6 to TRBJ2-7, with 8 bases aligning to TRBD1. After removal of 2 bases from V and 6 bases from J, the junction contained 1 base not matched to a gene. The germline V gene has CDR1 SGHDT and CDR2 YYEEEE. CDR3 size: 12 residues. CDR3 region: CASSFDRGEQYF. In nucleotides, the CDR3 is TGTGCCAGCAGCTTCGACAGGGGCGAGCAGTACTTC.

The CDR3 coding sequence is TGTGCCAGCAGTGAAGCTTTTCGACTAGCGGGGTTCCAAGAGACCCAGTACTTC. It is translated as CASSEAFRLAGFQETQYF. V usage is TRBV6-1 and J usage is TRBJ2-5; 11 positions agree with TRBD2. The junction had 7 bases not matched to a gene; V was cut back by 0 bases and J by 1 base. CDR3 length: 18 amino acids. Germline CDR1 reads MNHNS; CDR2 reads SASEGT.

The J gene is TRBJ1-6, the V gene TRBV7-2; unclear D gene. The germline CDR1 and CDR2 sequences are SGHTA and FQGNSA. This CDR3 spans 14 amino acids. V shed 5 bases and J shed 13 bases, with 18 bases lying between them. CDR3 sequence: CASSQAQTSGPLHF. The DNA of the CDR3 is TGTGCCAGCAGCCAAGCTCAAACAAGCGGGCCCCTCCACTTT.

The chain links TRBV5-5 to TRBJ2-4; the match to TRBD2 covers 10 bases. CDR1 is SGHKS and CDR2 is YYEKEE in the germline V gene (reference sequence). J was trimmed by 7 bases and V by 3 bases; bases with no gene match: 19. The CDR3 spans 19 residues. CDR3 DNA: TGTGCCAGCAGCTGGGAGCCCAATAGCGGGAGGTGGTTGGGGAACATTCAGTACTTC. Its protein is CASSWEPNSGRWLGNIQYF.

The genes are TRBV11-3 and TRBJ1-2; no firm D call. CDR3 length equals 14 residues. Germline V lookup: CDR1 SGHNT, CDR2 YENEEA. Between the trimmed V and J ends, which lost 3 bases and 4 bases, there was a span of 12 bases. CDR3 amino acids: CASSFTGSLYGYTF. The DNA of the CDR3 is TGTGCCAGCAGCTTTACCGGGAGCCTCTATGGCTACACCTTC. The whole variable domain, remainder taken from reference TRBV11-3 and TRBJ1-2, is EAGVVQSPRYKIIEKKQPVAFWCNPISGHNTLYWYLQNLGQGPELLIRYENEEAVDDSQLPKDRFSAERLKGVDSTLKIQPAELGDSAVYLCASSFTGSLYGYTFGSGTRLTVV.

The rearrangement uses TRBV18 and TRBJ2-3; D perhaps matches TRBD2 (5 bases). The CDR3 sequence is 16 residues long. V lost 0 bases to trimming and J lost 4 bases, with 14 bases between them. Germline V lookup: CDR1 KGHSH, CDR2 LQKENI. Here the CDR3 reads CASSPPVLEGPDTQYF. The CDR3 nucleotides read TGTGCCAGCTCACCACCGGTATTAGAGGGCCCAGATACGCAGTATTTT.

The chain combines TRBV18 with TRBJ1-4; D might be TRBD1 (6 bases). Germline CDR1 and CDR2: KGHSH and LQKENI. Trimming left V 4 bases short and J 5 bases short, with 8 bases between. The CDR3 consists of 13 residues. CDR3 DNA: TGTGCCAGCTCACAGGGGGAGAATGAAAAACTGTTTTTT. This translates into CASSQGENEKLFF.

The CDR3 spells CASSIGTGTNTGELFF. The CDR3 DNA sequence: TGTGCCAGCAGCATCGGGACAGGGACGAACACCGGGGAGCTGTTTTTT. This chain joins TRBV9 and TRBJ2-2; 9 positions match TRBD1. This CDR3 comprises 16 residues. J gave up 0 bases and V 4 bases, and 4 bases lay outside the gene matches. CDR1 is SGDLS, CDR2 YYNGEE, per germline. The full variable domain, rest sourced from reference TRBV9 and TRBJ2-2, is DSGVTQTPKHLITATGQRVTLRCSPRSGDLSVYWYQQSLDQGLQFLIQYYNGEERAKGNILERFSAQQFPDLHSELNLSSLELGDSALYFCASSIGTGTNTGELFFGEGSRLTVL.

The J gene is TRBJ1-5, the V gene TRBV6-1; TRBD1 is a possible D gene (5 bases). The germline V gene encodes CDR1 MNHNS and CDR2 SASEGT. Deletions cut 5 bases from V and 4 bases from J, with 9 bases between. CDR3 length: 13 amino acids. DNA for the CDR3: TGTGCCAGCAGTCTACAGGTAAATCAGCCCCAGCATTTT. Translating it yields CASSLQVNQPQHF.

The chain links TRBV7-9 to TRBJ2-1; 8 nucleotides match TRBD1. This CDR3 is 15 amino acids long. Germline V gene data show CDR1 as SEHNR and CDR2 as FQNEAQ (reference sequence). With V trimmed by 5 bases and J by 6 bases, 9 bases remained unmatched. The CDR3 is CASSTTGTGINEQFF. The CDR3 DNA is TGTGCCAGCAGCACCACCGGGACAGGAATCAATGAGCAGTTCTTC.

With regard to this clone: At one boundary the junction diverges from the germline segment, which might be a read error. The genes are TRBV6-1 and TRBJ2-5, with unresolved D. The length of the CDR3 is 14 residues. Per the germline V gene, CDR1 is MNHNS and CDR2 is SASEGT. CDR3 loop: CASREDNIVETQYF. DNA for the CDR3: TGTGCCAGCAGAGAAGACAATATCGTAGAGACCCAGTACTTC.

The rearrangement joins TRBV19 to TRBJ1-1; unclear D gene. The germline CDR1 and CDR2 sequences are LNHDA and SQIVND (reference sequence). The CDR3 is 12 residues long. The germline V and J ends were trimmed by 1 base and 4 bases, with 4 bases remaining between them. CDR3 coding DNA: TGTGCCAGTAGTATAGCTAGCACTGAAGCTTTCTTT. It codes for CASSIASTEAFF.

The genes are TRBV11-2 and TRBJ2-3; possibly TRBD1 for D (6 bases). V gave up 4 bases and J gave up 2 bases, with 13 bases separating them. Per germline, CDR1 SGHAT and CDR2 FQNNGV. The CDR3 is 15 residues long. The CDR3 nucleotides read TGTGCCAGCAGCTCAGTTGACAGGTACACAGATACGCAGTATTTT. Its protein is CASSSVDRYTDTQYF.

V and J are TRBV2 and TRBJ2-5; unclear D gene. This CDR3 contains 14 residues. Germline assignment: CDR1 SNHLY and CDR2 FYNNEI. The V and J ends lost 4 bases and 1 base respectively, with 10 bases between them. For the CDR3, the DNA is TGTGCCAGCAGTGGGATTTCGGGCCAAGAGACCCAGTACTTC. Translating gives CASSGISGQETQYF.